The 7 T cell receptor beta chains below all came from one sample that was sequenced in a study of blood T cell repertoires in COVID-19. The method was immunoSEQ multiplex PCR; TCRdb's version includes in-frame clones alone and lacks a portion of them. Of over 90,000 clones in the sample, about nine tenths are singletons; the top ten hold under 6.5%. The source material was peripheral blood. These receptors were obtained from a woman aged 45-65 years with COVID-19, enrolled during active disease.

In DNA, the CDR3 is TGTGCCAGCAGTTCGTACAGGAACACTGAAGCTTTCTTT. Amino acids: CASSSYRNTEAFF. The chain employs TRBV28 and TRBJ1-1, with no clear D. This CDR3 spans 13 amino acids. V was shortened by 4 bases and J by 1 base, with 7 bases between the two germline ends. Per germline, CDR1 MDHEN and CDR2 SYDVKM.

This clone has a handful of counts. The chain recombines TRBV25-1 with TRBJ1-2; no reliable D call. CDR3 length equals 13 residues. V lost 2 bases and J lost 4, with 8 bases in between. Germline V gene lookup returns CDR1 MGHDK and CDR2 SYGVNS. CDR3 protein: CASSERELYGYTF. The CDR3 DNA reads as TGTGCCAGCAGTGAACGGGAACTCTATGGCTACACCTTC.

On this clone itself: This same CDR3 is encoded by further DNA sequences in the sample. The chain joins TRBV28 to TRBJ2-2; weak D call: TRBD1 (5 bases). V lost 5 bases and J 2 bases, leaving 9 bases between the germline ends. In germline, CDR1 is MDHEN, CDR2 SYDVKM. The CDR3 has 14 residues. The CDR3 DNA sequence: TGTGCCAGCAGTCCAGGACAAAACACCGGGGAGCTGTTTTTT. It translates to CASSPGQNTGELFF.

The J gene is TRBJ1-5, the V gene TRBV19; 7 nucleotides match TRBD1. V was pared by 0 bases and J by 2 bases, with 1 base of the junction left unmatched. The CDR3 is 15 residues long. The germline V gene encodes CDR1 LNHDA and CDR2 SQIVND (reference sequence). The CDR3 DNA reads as TGTGCCAGTAGTATAGAAGGGGGCGGCAATCAGCCCCAGCATTTT. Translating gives CASSIEGGGNQPQHF.

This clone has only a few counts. CDR3 protein: CASSQGQGAYEQYF. CDR3 coding DNA: TGTGCCAGCAGCCAAGGACAGGGGGCTTACGAGCAGTACTTC. V and J are TRBV4-2 and TRBJ2-7; 10 bases are shared with TRBD1. After removal of 1 base from V and 4 bases from J, the junction contained 1 base not matched to a gene. The CDR3 extends over 14 amino acids. The germline gives CDR1 LGHNA, CDR2 YNFKEQ.

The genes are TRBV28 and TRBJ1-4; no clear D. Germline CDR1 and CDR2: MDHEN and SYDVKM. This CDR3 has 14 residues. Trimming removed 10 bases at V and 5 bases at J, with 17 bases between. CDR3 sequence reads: CAIQRLEGNEKLFF. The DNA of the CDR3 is TGTGCCATTCAACGGCTGGAGGGCAATGAAAAACTGTTTTTT.

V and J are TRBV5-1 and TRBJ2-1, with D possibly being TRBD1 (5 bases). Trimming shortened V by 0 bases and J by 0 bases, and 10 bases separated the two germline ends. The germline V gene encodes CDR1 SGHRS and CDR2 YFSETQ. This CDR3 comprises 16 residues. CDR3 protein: CASSLGGLSSYNEQFF. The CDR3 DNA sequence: TGCGCCAGCAGCTTGGGGGGCCTGAGCTCCTACAATGAGCAGTTCTTC. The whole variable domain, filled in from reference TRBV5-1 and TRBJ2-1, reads KAGVTQTPRYLIKTRGQQVTLSCSPISGHRSVSWYQQTPGQGLQFLFEYFSETQRNKGNFPGRFSGRQFSNSRSEMNVSTLELGDSALYLCASSLGGLSSYNEQFFGPGTRLTVL.